The 19 T cell receptor beta chains presented below share a single source sample, sequenced in a study of blood T cell repertoires in COVID-19. TCRdb's copy holds only in-frame clones and misses some; the assay was immunoSEQ multiplex PCR. The table includes 250,000 or so clones, about 85% detected once. Material for sequencing was PBMCs or T cells enriched from blood (not recorded which). These receptors were collected from a man aged 25 to 40 who had recovered from COVID-19.

V gene TRBV18 combines with J gene TRBJ2-7, with 7 nucleotides matching TRBD1. V shed 6 bases and J 2 bases; nucleotides not matched to a gene: 10. The CDR3 sequence is 15 residues long. Germline V CDR1 and CDR2: KGHSH, LQKENI. The DNA of the CDR3 is TGTGCCAGCTCCAATTCGGGACAGTCCCCCTACGAGCAGTACTTC. Protein product: CASSNSGQSPYEQYF.

The rearrangement uses TRBV2 and TRBJ2-5; a weak D match, TRBD1 (5 bases). Germline V gene sequence: CDR1 SNHLY, CDR2 FYNNEI. The CDR3 runs 14 residues. Between the trimmed V and J ends, which lost 7 bases and 1 base, there was a span of 13 bases. CDR3 coding DNA: TGTGCCAGCACAAACTCCGACAGCCAAGAGACCCAGTACTTC. It codes for CASTNSDSQETQYF.

The V and J genes are TRBV7-2 and TRBJ1-3; D is possibly TRBD1 (5 bases). Trimming pared 5 bases from V and 0 bases from J, leaving 11 bases between. The CDR3 contains 15 residues. Germline loops: CDR1 SGHTA, CDR2 FQGNSA. CDR3 nucleotides: TGTGCCAGCAGCACGGACACAGTCTCTGGAAACACCATATATTTT. Amino acid sequence: CASSTDTVSGNTIYF.

The rearrangement joins TRBV2 to TRBJ1-5; D not resolved. CDR3 length: 17 amino acids. V gave up 3 bases and J gave up 4 bases, with 19 bases separating them. Germline loops: CDR1 SNHLY, CDR2 FYNNEI. CDR3 sequence: CASSEAGGPKGNQPQHF. The DNA of the CDR3 is TGTGCCAGCAGTGAGGCGGGAGGCCCCAAGGGAAATCAGCCCCAGCATTTT.

The chain carries TRBV19 and TRBJ1-3, with D hard to call. Looked up from germline, CDR1 is LNHDA and CDR2 is SQIVND (reference sequence). Trimming stripped 3 bases from V and 5 bases from J, with 14 bases between. This CDR3 has 15 residues. The CDR3 region is CASSMWSNQRNTIYF. The CDR3 nucleotides are TGTGCCAGTAGTATGTGGAGTAACCAAAGAAACACCATATATTTT.

This chain joins TRBV6-2 or TRBV6-3 and TRBJ1-2, with no clear D. CDR1 and CDR2 from the germline V gene are MNHEY and SVGEGT. This CDR3 has 14 amino acids. The V gene lost 2 bases and the J gene lost 0 bases, with 7 bases spanning the gap. CDR3 loop: CASSYGLTNYGYTF. As DNA, the CDR3 is TGTGCCAGCAGTTACGGACTTACTAACTATGGCTACACCTTC.

V gene TRBV27 combines with J gene TRBJ1-6, with no clear D. The V and J ends lost 2 bases and 7 bases respectively, with 15 bases between them. Germline V gives CDR1 MNHEY, CDR2 SMNVEV (reference sequence). The CDR3 is 16 amino acids. The CDR3 loop reads CASSLMGLGQNSPLHF. CDR3 in DNA: TGTGCCAGCAGTTTAATGGGCTTGGGTCAGAATTCACCCCTCCACTTT.

The chain recombines TRBV28 with TRBJ1-4; TRBD1 aligns across 7 bases. Looked up from germline, CDR1 is MDHEN and CDR2 is SYDVKM. The length of the CDR3 is 13 residues. V lost 6 bases and J lost 5; bases outside the gene matches: 3. In DNA form, the CDR3 reads TGTGCCAGCAGCAGGGACAGAAATGAAAAACTGTTTTTT. It encodes CASSRDRNEKLFF.

This chain connects TRBV27 to TRBJ1-1; D not resolved. Between the trimmed V and J ends, which lost 3 bases and 7 bases, there was a span of 12 bases. The CDR3 has 13 amino acids. Per germline, CDR1 MNHEY and CDR2 SMNVEV (reference sequence). The CDR3 protein is CASSFEGRGEAFF. The CDR3 DNA sequence: TGTGCCAGCAGTTTCGAGGGTCGAGGTGAAGCTTTCTTT.

This sequence joins TRBV5-1 and TRBJ1-4; TRBD1 matches 9 bases. This CDR3 has 14 amino acids. V shed 4 bases and J 5 bases; nucleotides not matched to a gene: 3. Germline CDR1 and CDR2: SGHRS and YFSETQ. CDR3 region: CASSLGTGNEKLFF. The CDR3 DNA reads as TGCGCCAGCAGCCTCGGGACAGGGAATGAAAAACTGTTTTTT.

V usage is TRBV19 and J usage is TRBJ2-4; the match to TRBD1 covers 7 bases. CDR1 and CDR2 (germline): LNHDA, SQIVND (reference sequence). Trimming cost V 5 bases and J 7 bases; bases outside gene matches: 2. The CDR3 consists of 12 residues. CDR3 sequence (DNA): TGTGCCAGTAGTCTACAGGGGAACATTCAGTACTTC. It is translated as CASSLQGNIQYF.

The J gene is TRBJ1-1, the V gene TRBV24-1; D unclear. This CDR3 has 13 amino acids. From germline, CDR1 is KGHDR and CDR2 SFDVKD. V shed 7 bases and J shed 0 bases, with 8 bases lying between them. The CDR3 here is CATRSAMNTEAFF. CDR3 in DNA: TGTGCCACCAGGTCCGCTATGAACACTGAAGCTTTCTTT.

V gene TRBV27 combines with J gene TRBJ1-1, with 7 bases lining up with TRBD1. Germline V gene lookup returns CDR1 MNHEY and CDR2 SMNVEV (reference sequence). The CDR3 loop spans 11 amino acids. After removal of 10 bases from V and 11 bases from J, the junction contained 10 bases not matched to a gene. CDR3 sequence (DNA): TGTGCCACCCTTAAGGGGGCAGTGGCTTTCTTT. Translation: CATLKGAVAFF.

This clone was seen just once. The V and J genes are TRBV28 and TRBJ1-5; 9 bases fit TRBD1. V was clipped by 10 bases and J by 5 bases; unmatched bases: 12. Germline V gene lookup returns CDR1 MDHEN and CDR2 SYDVKM. The CDR3 has 15 residues. The chain's CDR3 is CATLDLGQGDQPQHF. The CDR3, as DNA: TGTGCCACCTTAGACCTGGGACAGGGAGATCAGCCCCAGCATTTT.

The chain joins TRBV28 to TRBJ2-2; D might be TRBD1 (5 bases). Trimming cost V 7 bases and J 0 bases, with 9 bases left between them. Germline lookup yields CDR1 MDHEN and CDR2 SYDVKM. The CDR3 covers 14 residues. This chain's CDR3 is CASTETANTGELFF. CDR3 bases: TGTGCCAGCACAGAGACAGCGAACACCGGGGAGCTGTTTTTT.

The chain carries TRBV7-6 and TRBJ2-3; the D gene is possibly TRBD1 (6 bases). The CDR3 sequence is 15 residues long. The V gene lost 6 bases and the J gene lost 2 bases, with 15 bases spanning the gap. Per the germline V gene, CDR1 is SGHVS and CDR2 is FNYEAQ. The CDR3 DNA sequence: TGTGCCAGCAGGACTACAGGGATTGACACAGATACGCAGTATTTT. It codes for CASRTTGIDTDTQYF.

The chain recombines TRBV7-3 with TRBJ2-1; TRBD2 matches 11 bases. The CDR3 spans 16 residues. CDR1 and CDR2 (germline): SGHTA, FQGTGA. The V gene end was trimmed by 5 bases and the J gene end by 7 bases; junction bases not matched to a gene: 10. CDR3 DNA sequence: TGTGCCAGCAGCCCAAGGTCCCTAGCGGGGGGTAATGAGCAGTTCTTC. It yields the protein CASSPRSLAGGNEQFF.

The rearrangement joins TRBV11-2 to TRBJ1-2; a possible D gene is TRBD1 (6 bases). This CDR3 region has 15 residues. Trimming stripped 5 bases from V and 6 bases from J, with 19 bases between. Germline CDR1 reads SGHAT; CDR2 reads FQNNGV. CDR3 sequence: CASSPGARGRDGYTF. For the CDR3, the DNA is TGTGCCAGCAGCCCTGGGGCGAGGGGGAGAGATGGCTACACCTTC.

The chain employs TRBV2 and TRBJ1-5; no firm D call. The CDR3 runs 14 residues. CDR1 SNHLY and CDR2 FYNNEI come from the germline V gene. V was trimmed by 4 bases and J by 6 bases, leaving 13 bases between them. The CDR3 DNA reads as TGTGCCAGCAGTGGAGGCCAGAGAATTCAGCCCCAGCATTTT. Translated, it gives CASSGGQRIQPQHF.